What follows are 12 T cell receptor beta chains derived from one specimen sequenced in a study of T-cell memory formation after mild COVID-19. One entry per CDR3 protein results from TCRdb running MiXCR on the 5' RACE reads. This sample carries approximately 290,000 distinct CDR3 sequences, roughly a fifth of them seen once, and the ten largest clones take around 21%. The sample taken for sequencing was PBMCs or a T cell subset sorted from them (not recorded which). The receptors derive from a man between 18 and 29 years old who had mild COVID-19 (a few samples of this study predate the infection). Cell type and time point are not known.

This clonotype was seen a few times. The chain combines TRBV5-1 with TRBJ2-5, with 11 bases fitting TRBD2. Per germline, CDR1 SGHRS and CDR2 YFSETQ. The V gene end was trimmed by 4 bases and the J gene end by 5 bases; junction bases not matched to a gene: 10. The CDR3 consists of 16 residues. The CDR3 DNA reads as TGCGCCAGCAGCGAATCTAGCGGGGGGACCGGGGAGACCCAGTACTTC. It encodes CASSESSGGTGETQYF. Supplemented by reference TRBV5-1 and TRBJ2-5, the full variable domain reads KAGVTQTPRYLIKTRGQQVTLSCSPISGHRSVSWYQQTPGQGLQFLFEYFSETQRNKGNFPGRFSGRQFSNSRSEMNVSTLELGDSALYLCASSESSGGTGETQYFGPGTRLLVL.

The rearrangement links TRBV5-1 to TRBJ1-5; D uncertain. Germline V gene data show CDR1 as SGHRS and CDR2 as YFSETQ. The CDR3 extends over 14 amino acids. V lost 5 bases, J lost 1 base, and 10 bases lay in between. The CDR3 DNA is TGCGCCAGCAGGGGATTTTGGAGCAATCAGCCCCAGCATTTT. Translation: CASRGFWSNQPQHF. Variable domain in full (rest from reference TRBV5-1 and TRBJ1-5): KAGVTQTPRYLIKTRGQQVTLSCSPISGHRSVSWYQQTPGQGLQFLFEYFSETQRNKGNFPGRFSGRQFSNSRSEMNVSTLELGDSALYLCASRGFWSNQPQHFGDGTRLSIL.

V is TRBV11-2 and J is TRBJ2-2; maybe TRBD1 (6 bases). CDR1 and CDR2 (germline): SGHAT, FQNNGV. V was trimmed by 11 bases and J by 3 bases, leaving 10 bases between them. There are 12 residues in the CDR3. CDR3 protein: CAANRDTGELFF. The CDR3 DNA sequence: TGTGCCGCAAACAGGGACACCGGGGAGCTGTTTTTT.

This clonotype was found many times. The chain joins TRBV4-1 to TRBJ2-7; weak D call: TRBD1 (5 bases). Germline V lookup: CDR1 MGHRA, CDR2 YSYEKL. The CDR3 length is 14 residues. V was shortened by 1 base and J by 2 bases, with 9 bases between the two germline ends. DNA of the CDR3: TGCGCCAGCAGCCAAGGGACAATCACCTACGAGCAGTACTTC. Encoded protein: CASSQGTITYEQYF.

This rearrangement joins TRBV29-1 to TRBJ1-5; D uncertain. Looked up from germline, CDR1 is SQVTM and CDR2 is ANQGSEA. The V end was cut by 4 bases, the J end by 3 bases, with 7 bases between. This CDR3 comprises 12 residues. The CDR3 loop is CSVAGNNQPQHF. CDR3 in DNA: TGCAGCGTTGCTGGGAACAATCAGCCCCAGCATTTT.

This clonotype was seen only a few times. The V and J genes are TRBV2 and TRBJ2-4, with D perhaps TRBD1 (5 bases). The CDR3 is 12 amino acids. Between the trimmed V and J ends, which lost 6 bases and 13 bases, there was a span of 16 bases. CDR1 is SNHLY and CDR2 is FYNNEI in the germline V gene. CDR3 sequence: CASSDSGPLQYF. DNA of the CDR3: TGTGCCAGCAGCGACAGTGGGCCCTTACAGTACTTC.

This clonotype appeared many times. The chain employs TRBV7-8 and TRBJ2-3; possibly TRBD2 for D (5 bases). The CDR3 contains 14 residues. Germline CDR1 is SGHVS and CDR2 is FQNEAQ. The germline V and J ends were trimmed by 4 bases and 0 bases, with 8 bases remaining between them. CDR3 region: CASSSGLSTDTQYF. The CDR3, as DNA: TGTGCCAGCAGCTCCGGACTCAGCACAGATACGCAGTATTTT.

This chain connects TRBV12-3 or TRBV12-4 to TRBJ2-5; a possible D gene is TRBD2 (6 bases). The CDR3 contains 14 residues. V was shortened by 11 bases and J by 5 bases, with 21 bases between the two germline ends. The CDR3 loop is CASRGGAAGETQYF. The CDR3 nucleotides read TGTGCCTCCCGGGGCGGGGCTGCAGGGGAGACCCAGTACTTC.

The chain combines TRBV7-2 with TRBJ2-5, with D uncertain. The CDR3 has 19 amino acids. Trimming took off 5 bases at V and 1 base at J, with 26 bases between the two ends. CDR1 is SGHTA and CDR2 is FQGNSA in the germline V gene. The CDR3 DNA is TGTGCCAGCAGCCCCCTCGGTCCAGGATGGAGTCAGTTCCAAGAGACCCAGTACTTC. It yields the protein CASSPLGPGWSQFQETQYF.

This chain uses TRBV20-1 with TRBJ1-3; D ambiguous. The V gene's germline CDR1 is DFQATT and CDR2 SNEGSKA (reference sequence). V was trimmed by 0 bases and J by 1 base, leaving 4 bases between them. The CDR3 is made up of 13 amino acids. In DNA, the CDR3 is TGCAGTGCTAGAGAAGTATCTGGAAACACCATATATTTT. Translating it yields CSAREVSGNTIYF.

This clonotype showed up many times. The gene calls are TRBV4-1 and TRBJ2-1, with 7 bases matching TRBD1. The ends lost 3 bases at V and 0 bases at J; junction bases unmatched: 2. Germline CDR1 and CDR2: MGHRA and YSYEKL. The CDR3 totals 15 residues. CDR3 nucleotide sequence: TGCGCCAGCAGCCAGACAGGGAGCTCCTACAATGAGCAGTTCTTC. Its translation: CASSQTGSSYNEQFF.

The chain joins TRBV5-1 to TRBJ2-1; TRBD2 matches at 14 bases. The CDR3 extends over 16 amino acids. Germline trimming cut 0 bases from V and 6 bases from J; bases unmatched to any gene: 2. In germline, CDR1 is SGHRS, CDR2 YFSETQ. The DNA of the CDR3 is TGCGCCAGCAGCTTGGGGACTAGCGGGGGGTTCAATGAGCAGTTCTTC. This codes for CASSLGTSGGFNEQFF.